This TCR beta chain was sequenced in a study of blood T cells in healthy people across ages. Whole-study findings and limits: Unsorted PBMC material precluded a definitive naive versus antigen-experienced comparison.

Germline V gene lookup returns CDR1 DFQATT and CDR2 SNEGSKA (reference sequence). This CDR3 has 15 residues. The V segment lost 1 base and the J segment 4 bases; nucleotides outside the gene matches: 6. Details on this clonotype: Its antigen is not identified.

With a J-beta primer mix and a sample-barcoded 5' primer, a second PCR ran roughly 6 to 11 cycles. MiXCR, applied by TCRdb to the 5' RACE reads, yields one record per CDR3 protein. This sample carries about 800,000 distinct CDR3 sequences, 20% to 30% of them seen once, and the ten largest clones take 3.7%. Separately, the same data were catalogued under a study of T cells of mothers and their children. That paper notes: All extracted RNA went into cDNA synthesis, about 1.4 ug per 15 ul. Mothers gave over 8 million TCR beta CDR3 reads each, and children 2.5 million to 3 million each.

The sample consisted of blood. This sequence originates from a boy aged 5-17 years in good health. The rearrangement uses TRBV20-1 and TRBJ2-3; 9 nucleotides line up with TRBD2. The CDR3 region has the DNA TGCAGTGCTAGAGTTATTAGCGGGAGACCAGATACGCAGTATTTT. As protein: CSARVISGRPDTQYF.